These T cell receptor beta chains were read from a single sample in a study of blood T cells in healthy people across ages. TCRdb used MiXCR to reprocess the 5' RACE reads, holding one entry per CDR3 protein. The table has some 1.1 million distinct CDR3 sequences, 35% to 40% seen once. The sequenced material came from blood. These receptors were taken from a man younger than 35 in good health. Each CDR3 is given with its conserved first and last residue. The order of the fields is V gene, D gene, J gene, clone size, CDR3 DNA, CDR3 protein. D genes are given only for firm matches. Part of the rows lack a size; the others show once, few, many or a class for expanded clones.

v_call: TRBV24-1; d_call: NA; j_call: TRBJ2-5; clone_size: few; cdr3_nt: TGTGCCACCAGTGATTTGGGAAGCAACAATGAGCAGTACTTC; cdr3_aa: CATSDLGSNNEQYF
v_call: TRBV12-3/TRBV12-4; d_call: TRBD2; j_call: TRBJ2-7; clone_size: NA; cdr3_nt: TGTGCCAGCAGGTTACCAGGTGGCGGGGGGGTTAATGAGCAGTACTTC; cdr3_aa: CASRLPGGGGVNEQYF
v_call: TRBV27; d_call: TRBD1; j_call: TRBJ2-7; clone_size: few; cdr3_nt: TGTGCCAGCAGTTTATCCAGGACAGGGGTATCCGAGCAGTACTTC; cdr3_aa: CASSLSRTGVSEQYF
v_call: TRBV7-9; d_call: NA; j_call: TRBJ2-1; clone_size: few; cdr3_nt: TGTGCCAGCAGCTTAAGTAGGCCACAGGGAATAACTGAGCAGTTCTTC; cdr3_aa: CASSLSRPQGITEQFF
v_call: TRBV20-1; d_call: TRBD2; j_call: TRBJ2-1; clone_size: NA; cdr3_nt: TGCAGTGCCCTACTAGCGGGGGGATTCGGTGAGCAGTTCTTC; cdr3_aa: CSALLAGGFGEQFF
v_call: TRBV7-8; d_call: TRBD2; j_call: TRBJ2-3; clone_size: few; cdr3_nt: TGTGCCAGCAGCTCCCTTCCAGCGGGGAGCACAGATACGCAGTATTTT; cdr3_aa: CASSSLPAGSTDTQYF
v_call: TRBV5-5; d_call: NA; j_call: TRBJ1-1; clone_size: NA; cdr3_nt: TGTGCCAGCAGCTTGGTCAGGGGAGATAACACTGAAGCTTTCTTT; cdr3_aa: CASSLVRGDNTEAFF
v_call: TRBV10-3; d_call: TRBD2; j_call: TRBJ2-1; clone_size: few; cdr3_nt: TGTGCCATCAGTGAGTGGTTAGCGGGGGGGACCAATGAGCAGTTCTTC; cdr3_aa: CAISEWLAGGTNEQFF
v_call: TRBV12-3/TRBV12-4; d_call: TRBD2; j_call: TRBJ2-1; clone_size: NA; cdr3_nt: TGTGCCAGCAGCCAACTAGCGGGTGAGCAGTTCTTC; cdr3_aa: CASSQLAGEQFF
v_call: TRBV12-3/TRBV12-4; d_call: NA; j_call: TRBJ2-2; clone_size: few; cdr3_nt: TGTGCCAGCACCCCCCGAAATGGAAACACCGGGGAGCTGTTTTTT; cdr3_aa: CASTPRNGNTGELFF
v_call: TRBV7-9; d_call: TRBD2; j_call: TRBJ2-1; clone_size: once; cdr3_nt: TGTGCCAGTAGTCCTTTTAGCGGGACGAACCACAATGAGCAGTTCTTC; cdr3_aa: CASSPFSGTNHNEQFF
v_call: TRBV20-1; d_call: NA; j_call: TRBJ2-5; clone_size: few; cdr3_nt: TGCAGTCTCCCACTCGCTCCACTCCAAGAGACCCAGTACTTC; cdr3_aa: CSLPLAPLQETQYF
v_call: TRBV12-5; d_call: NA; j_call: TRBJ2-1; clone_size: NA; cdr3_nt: TGTGCTAGTGGAATTACAGGTTCAGGGCCACGGATCTACAATGAGCAGTTCTTC; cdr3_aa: CASGITGSGPRIYNEQFF
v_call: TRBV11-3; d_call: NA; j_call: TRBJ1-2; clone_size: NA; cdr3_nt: TGTGCCAGCAGCTTAGATCCCTCGGATAGGCCATACTATGGCTACACCTTC; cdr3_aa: CASSLDPSDRPYYGYTF
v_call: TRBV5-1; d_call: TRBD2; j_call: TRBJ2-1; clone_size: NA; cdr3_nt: TGCGCCAGCAGCCCTGGCGGCCCTAGCGGGAATGAGCAGTTCTTC; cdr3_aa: CASSPGGPSGNEQFF
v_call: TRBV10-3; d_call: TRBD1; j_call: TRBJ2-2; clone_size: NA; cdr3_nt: TGTGCCATATCAGGTACAGGGGGACCCACACGAGGCACCGGGGAGCTGTTTTTT; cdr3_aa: CAISGTGGPTRGTGELFF
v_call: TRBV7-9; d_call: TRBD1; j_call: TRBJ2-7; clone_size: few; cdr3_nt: TGTGCCAGCAGCGATTCCGAGACAGGGGCGAGAAACTACGAGCAGTACTTC; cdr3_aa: CASSDSETGARNYEQYF
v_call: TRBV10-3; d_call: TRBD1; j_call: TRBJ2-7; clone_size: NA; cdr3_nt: TGTGCCATCAGTCCTCTCGGACAGGGCAGGGAGCAGTACTTC; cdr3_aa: CAISPLGQGREQYF
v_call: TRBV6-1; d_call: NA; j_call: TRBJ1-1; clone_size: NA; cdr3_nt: TGTGCCAGCAGGACACAGGGCGTTGGGAACACTGAAGCTTTCTTT; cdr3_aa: CASRTQGVGNTEAFF
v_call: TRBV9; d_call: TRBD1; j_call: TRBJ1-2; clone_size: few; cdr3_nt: TGTGCCAGCAGCGTAGGGATCGGGGGACAGATAGCTAACTCTGGCTACACCTTC; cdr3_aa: CASSVGIGGQIANSGYTF
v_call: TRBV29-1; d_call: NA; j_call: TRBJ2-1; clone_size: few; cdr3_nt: TGCAGCGTTGAGTTTTCAGGTCAGGGAAGAGTAAATGAGCAGTTCTTC; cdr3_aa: CSVEFSGQGRVNEQFF
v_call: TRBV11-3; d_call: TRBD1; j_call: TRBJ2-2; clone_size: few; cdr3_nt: TGTGCCAGCAGCCCGGGACAGGGGTTAATCGGGGAGCTGTTTTTT; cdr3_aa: CASSPGQGLIGELFF
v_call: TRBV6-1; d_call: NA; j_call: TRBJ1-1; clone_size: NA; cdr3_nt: TGTGCCAGCAGGGACGACACTTTCCAGCGAATGAACACTGAAGCTTTCTTT; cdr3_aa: CASRDDTFQRMNTEAFF
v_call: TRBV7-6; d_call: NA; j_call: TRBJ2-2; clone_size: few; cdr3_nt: TGTGCCAGCAGCCTCGACTGGAACACCGGGGAGCTGTTTTTT; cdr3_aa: CASSLDWNTGELFF
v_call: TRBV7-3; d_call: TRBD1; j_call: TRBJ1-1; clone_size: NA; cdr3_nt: TGTGCCAGCAGCATAACAGGGGTAGATGAAGCTTTCTTT; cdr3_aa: CASSITGVDEAFF
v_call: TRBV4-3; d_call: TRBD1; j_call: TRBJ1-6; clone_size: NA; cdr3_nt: TGCGCCAGCAGCCAATTGACAGGGATCGGATCACCCCTCCACTTT; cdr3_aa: CASSQLTGIGSPLHF
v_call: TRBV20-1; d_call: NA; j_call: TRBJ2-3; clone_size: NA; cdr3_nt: TGCAGTGCTAGAGAATACGGGGTGGTTACAGATACGCAGTATTTT; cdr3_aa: CSAREYGVVTDTQYF
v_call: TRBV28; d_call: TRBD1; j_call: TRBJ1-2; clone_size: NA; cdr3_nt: TGTGCCAGCATCTCAACAGGGGCGCGGGGCTACACCTTC; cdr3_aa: CASISTGARGYTF
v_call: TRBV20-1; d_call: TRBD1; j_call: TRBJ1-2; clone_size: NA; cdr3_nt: TGCAGTGCTTCAGCACAGGGGGCAGTCTATGGCTACACCTTC; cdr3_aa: CSASAQGAVYGYTF
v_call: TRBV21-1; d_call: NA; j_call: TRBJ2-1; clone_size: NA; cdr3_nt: TGTGCCAGCAGCAAAGTCAGGACTTGCTCCTACAATGAGCAGTTCTTC; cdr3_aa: CASSKVRTCSYNEQFF
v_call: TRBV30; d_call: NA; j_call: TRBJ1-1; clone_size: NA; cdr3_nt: TGTGCCTGGGTTCGGGACACGAACACTGAAGCTTTCTTT; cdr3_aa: CAWVRDTNTEAFF
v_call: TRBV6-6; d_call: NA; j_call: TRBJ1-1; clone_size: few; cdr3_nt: TGTGCCAGCAACCCTCAAGGTACAGGGCTCACTGAAGCTTTCTTT; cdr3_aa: CASNPQGTGLTEAFF
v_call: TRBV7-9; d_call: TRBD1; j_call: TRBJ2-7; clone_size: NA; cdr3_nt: TGTGCCAGCAGCCTCATCGGGACAGGAGTCCCCTACGAGCAGTACTTC; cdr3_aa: CASSLIGTGVPYEQYF
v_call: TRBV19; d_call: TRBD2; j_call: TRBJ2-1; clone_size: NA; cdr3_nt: TGTGCCAGTAGTTCGGGGAGCGGGGGGGCAACTGAGCAGTTCTTC; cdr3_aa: CASSSGSGGATEQFF
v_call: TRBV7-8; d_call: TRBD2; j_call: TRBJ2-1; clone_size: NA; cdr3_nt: TGTGCCAGCAGTTTAGCGGGACCCTCCACCAATGAGCAGTTCTTC; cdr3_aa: CASSLAGPSTNEQFF
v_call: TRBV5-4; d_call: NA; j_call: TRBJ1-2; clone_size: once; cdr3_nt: TGTGCCAGCAGCTCATGGAGGAGTGGGAACTATGGCTACACCTTC; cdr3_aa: CASSSWRSGNYGYTF
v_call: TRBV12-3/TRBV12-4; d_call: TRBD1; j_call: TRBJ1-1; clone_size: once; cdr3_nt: TGTGCCAGCAGCACCACAGGGGTGGCAGATTTCTTT; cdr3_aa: CASSTTGVADFF
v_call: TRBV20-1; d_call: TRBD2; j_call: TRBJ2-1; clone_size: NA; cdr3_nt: TGCAGTGCTATTGCCGGGACTAGCGGTGGGAATGAGCAGTTCTTC; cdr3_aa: CSAIAGTSGGNEQFF
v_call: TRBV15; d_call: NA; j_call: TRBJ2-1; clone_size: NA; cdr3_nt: TGTGCCACCAGCAGTGAACCCCAAAGGGCGGCCTCCTACAATGAGCAGTTCTTC; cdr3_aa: CATSSEPQRAASYNEQFF
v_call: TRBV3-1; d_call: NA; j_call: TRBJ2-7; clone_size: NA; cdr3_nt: TGTGCCAGCAGCCAAGACAGATGGAGGGAGCAGTACTTC; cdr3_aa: CASSQDRWREQYF
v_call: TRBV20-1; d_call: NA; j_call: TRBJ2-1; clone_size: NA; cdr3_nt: TGCAGTGCTAGATTTCCGGGGGTCGCCTACAATGAGCAGTTCTTC; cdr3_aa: CSARFPGVAYNEQFF
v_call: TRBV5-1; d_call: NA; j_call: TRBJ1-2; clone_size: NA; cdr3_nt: TGCGCCAGCAGCGCCTACGGACAGCAGGGCGGGTATGGCTACACCTTC; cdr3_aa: CASSAYGQQGGYGYTF
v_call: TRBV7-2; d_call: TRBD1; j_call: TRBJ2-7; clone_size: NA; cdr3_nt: TGTGCCAGCAGCCCACAGACAGGGGTCCACGAGCAGTACTTC; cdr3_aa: CASSPQTGVHEQYF
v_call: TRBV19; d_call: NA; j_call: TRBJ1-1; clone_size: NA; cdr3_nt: TGTGCCAGCCGGAAACAGGGAACCATGAACACTGAAGCTTTCTTT; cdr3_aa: CASRKQGTMNTEAFF
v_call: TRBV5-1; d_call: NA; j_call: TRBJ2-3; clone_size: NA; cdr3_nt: TGCGCCAGCAGCTACGGGGAGATCACAGATACGCAGTATTTT; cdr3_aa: CASSYGEITDTQYF
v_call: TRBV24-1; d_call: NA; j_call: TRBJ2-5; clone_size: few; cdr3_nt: TGTGCCACCAGTGATTTAAAGGACTATCCCGAGACCCAGTACTTC; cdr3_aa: CATSDLKDYPETQYF
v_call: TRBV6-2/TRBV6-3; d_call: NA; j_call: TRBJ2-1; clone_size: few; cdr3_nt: TGTGCCAGCAGTTACTCTTCTCCATCTTACAATGAGCAGTTCTTC; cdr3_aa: CASSYSSPSYNEQFF
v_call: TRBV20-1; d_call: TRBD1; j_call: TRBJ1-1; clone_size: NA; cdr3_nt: TGCAGTGCTAAAGGGACAGCGGAGACTGAAGCTTTCTTT; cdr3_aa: CSAKGTAETEAFF
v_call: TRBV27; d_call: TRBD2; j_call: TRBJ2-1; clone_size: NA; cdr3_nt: TGTGCCAGCAGTTTAAGGGCTAGCGGGGGGGCCTTTCGCGTCGATGAGCAGTTCTTC; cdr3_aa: CASSLRASGGAFRVDEQFF
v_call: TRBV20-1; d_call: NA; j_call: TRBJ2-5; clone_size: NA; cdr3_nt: TGCAGTGCTGAACCCGGGACATACAAGTCGGCCCAGTACTTC; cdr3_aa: CSAEPGTYKSAQYF
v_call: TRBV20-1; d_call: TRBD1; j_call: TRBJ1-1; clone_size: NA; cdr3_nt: TGCAGTGCTAGAATTCCCGGGACAGGAGCAACCTATTCAAACACTGAAGCTTTCTTT; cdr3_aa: CSARIPGTGATYSNTEAFF
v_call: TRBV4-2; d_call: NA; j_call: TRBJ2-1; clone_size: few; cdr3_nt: TGTGTCAGCAGCCAAGATAAAGTCGAGACAGTAAACAATGAGCAGTTCTTC; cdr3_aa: CVSSQDKVETVNNEQFF
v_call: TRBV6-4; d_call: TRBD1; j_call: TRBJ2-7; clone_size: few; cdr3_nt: TGTGCCAGCCTGACAGGGAGCGAGCAGTACTTC; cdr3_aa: CASLTGSEQYF